This TCR beta chain was identified during a study of blood T cell repertoires in COVID-19. The method was immunoSEQ multiplex PCR; TCRdb's version includes in-frame clones alone and lacks a portion of them. This sample yields roughly 48,000 clones, of which 77% are seen a single time; around a fifth belongs to the top ten. Sequences were obtained from peripheral blood. This TCR came from a human donor with active or convalescent COVID-19. The donor label of this sample is uncertain.

The CDR3 spells CASSVSRRDTQYF. As DNA, the CDR3 is TGTGCCAGCAGCGTTAGTAGGCGGGATACGCAGTATTTT. The genes are TRBV13 and TRBJ2-3; D gene uncertain. Deletions cut 5 bases from V and 6 bases from J, with 12 bases between. Germline CDR1 is PRHDT and CDR2 is FYEKMQ (reference sequence). CDR3 length: 13 amino acids.